The 23 T cell receptor beta chains reported below all come from one sample, sequenced in a study of CD8 T cells in Susac syndrome. About 0.5 to 1 ug RNA was reverse transcribed with random hexamers. One entry per CDR3 protein results from TCRdb running MiXCR on the immunoSEQ multiplex PCR reads. The top ten clones hold around 0.1% of a sample with 150,000 to 200,000 distinct CDR3 sequences, 93% of them seen once. Sequencing used CD4+ T cells from PBMCs. The receptor set was obtained from a human donor in good health.

The chain recombines TRBV27 with TRBJ2-1, with TRBD1 identical over 9 bases. V shed 2 bases and J 6 bases; nucleotides not matched to a gene: 5. This CDR3 is built from 15 residues. In germline, CDR1 is MNHEY, CDR2 SMNVEV (reference sequence). CDR3 amino acids: CASSLPGQGINEQFF. Written as DNA, the CDR3 is TGTGCCAGCAGTTTACCGGGACAGGGAATCAATGAGCAGTTCTTC.

The chain combines TRBV27 with TRBJ2-3; 11 bases are shared with TRBD2. Germline V lookup: CDR1 MNHEY, CDR2 SMNVEV (reference sequence). The CDR3 spans 13 residues. After removal of 5 bases from V and 15 bases from J, the junction contained 10 bases not matched to a gene. As DNA, the CDR3 is TGTGCCAGCAGTCCGGTGACTAGCGGGGAACAATATTTT. Protein sequence: CASSPVTSGEQYF.

This sequence joins TRBV29-1 and TRBJ1-1; 7 bases agree with TRBD1. With V trimmed by 4 bases and J by 0 bases, 2 bases remained unmatched. CDR1 is SQVTM, CDR2 ANQGSEA, per germline. This CDR3 is built from 13 residues. CDR3 in amino acids: CSVGRGLNTEAFF. In DNA form, the CDR3 reads TGCAGCGTTGGCAGGGGGTTGAACACTGAAGCTTTCTTT.

The chain couples TRBV13 to TRBJ2-6; TRBD2 aligns across 12 bases. The CDR3 has 19 residues. V was clipped by 2 bases and J by 0 bases; unmatched bases: 5. Germline CDR1 reads PRHDT; CDR2 reads FYEKMQ (reference sequence). CDR3 bases: TGTGCCAGCAGCTTAAGACTAGCGGGGGCCTCCTCTGGGGCCAACGTCCTGACTTTC. Translated: CASSLRLAGASSGANVLTF.

The V and J genes are TRBV29-1 and TRBJ2-7, with 10 nucleotides matching TRBD1. Trimming cost V 6 bases and J 2 bases; bases outside gene matches: 7. The length of the CDR3 is 14 residues. Germline-derived CDR1 and CDR2 are SQVTM and ANQGSEA. In DNA, the CDR3 is TGCAGCGTCGCGACAGGGGGCGCGGCCTACGAGCAGTACTTC. This translates into CSVATGGAAYEQYF.

This chain links TRBV5-1 with TRBJ2-2; 7 nucleotides line up with TRBD1. The germline gives CDR1 SGHRS, CDR2 YFSETQ. The CDR3 is 15 residues long. Trimming removed 4 bases from V and 0 bases from J; junction bases left unmatched: 3. In DNA form, the CDR3 reads TGCGCCAGCAGCAGGGACAGCACGAACACCGGGGAGCTGTTTTTT. Amino acids: CASSRDSTNTGELFF.

The chain combines TRBV7-2 with TRBJ2-5, with D perhaps TRBD1 or TRBD2 (6 bases each). The V end was cut by 1 base, the J end by 5 bases, with 14 bases between. This CDR3 is built from 15 residues. Germline V gene data show CDR1 as SGHTA and CDR2 as FQGNSA. The CDR3 here is CASSLGGTNIETQYF. The CDR3 bases are TGTGCCAGCAGCTTAGGCGGGACAAATATCGAGACCCAGTACTTC.

This clonotype was observed a handful of times. This chain uses TRBV29-1 with TRBJ2-5, with TRBD1 matching 8 bases. CDR1 and CDR2 (germline): SQVTM, ANQGSEA. The CDR3 runs to 12 residues. Here the CDR3 reads CSTTGDQETQYF. DNA for the CDR3: TGCAGTACGACAGGGGACCAAGAGACCCAGTACTTC.

The genes are TRBV4-2 and TRBJ1-4, with D hard to call. Germline CDR1 and CDR2: LGHNA and YNFKEQ. V was pared by 1 base and J by 5 bases, with 11 bases between. This CDR3 is 15 amino acids long. The CDR3 loop reads CASSQAPAGNEKLFF. CDR3 sequence (DNA): TGTGCCAGCAGCCAAGCCCCGGCCGGAAATGAAAAACTGTTTTTT.

CDR3: CASSQESWESTGELFF. CDR3 nucleotide sequence: TGCGCCAGCAGCCAAGAGTCCTGGGAGAGCACCGGGGAGCTGTTTTTT. The chain recombines TRBV4-3 with TRBJ2-2, with D possibly matching TRBD2 (5 bases). V was pared by 0 bases and J by 4 bases, with 12 bases between. This CDR3 region has 16 residues. Germline CDR1 reads LGHNA; CDR2 reads YSLEER.

This chain joins TRBV19 and TRBJ1-1; no clear D. The CDR3 covers 14 residues. Germline V gene lookup returns CDR1 LNHDA and CDR2 SQIVND (reference sequence). V lost 6 bases, J lost 1 base, and 12 bases lay in between. DNA for the CDR3: TGTGCCAGTAGCCAGGACTGGGGGAACACTGAAGCTTTCTTT. Protein sequence: CASSQDWGNTEAFF.

The chain couples TRBV20-1 to TRBJ1-2, with a weak D call TRBD1 (6 bases). The CDR3 extends over 11 amino acids. V shed 6 bases and J shed 8 bases, with 13 bases lying between them. Per germline, CDR1 DFQATT and CDR2 SNEGSKA (reference sequence). CDR3 nucleotides: TGCAGTGCCCGCAGGGGCGGCGGCTACACCTTC. Amino acids: CSARRGGGYTF.

The genes are TRBV20-1 and TRBJ2-3; tentative D call: TRBD1 (5 bases). CDR3 length: 14 amino acids. CDR1 and CDR2 (germline): DFQATT, SNEGSKA (reference sequence). The V end lost 3 bases, the J end lost 0 bases, and 10 bases lay between the germline ends. This CDR3 reads CSASMTASTDTQYF. In DNA form, the CDR3 reads TGCAGTGCTAGTATGACAGCGAGCACAGATACGCAGTATTTT.

This chain uses TRBV2 with TRBJ1-3; unclear D gene. The CDR3 loop spans 12 amino acids. Trimming removed 4 bases at V and 3 bases at J, with 4 bases between. Germline V gives CDR1 SNHLY, CDR2 FYNNEI. The CDR3 loop reads CASSVVGNTIYF. The DNA of the CDR3 is TGTGCCAGCAGTGTCGTTGGAAACACCATATATTTT.

The chain links TRBV5-6 to TRBJ1-2; D gene unclear. CDR3 length equals 14 residues. V was cut by 0 bases and J by 1 base, with 7 bases left in between. Germline CDR1 SGHDT, CDR2 YYEEEE. CDR3 protein: CASSLVPGNYGYTF. The CDR3 DNA follows: TGTGCCAGCAGCTTGGTGCCGGGTAACTATGGCTACACCTTC.

The V call is TRBV27, the J call TRBJ1-2, with D tentatively TRBD1 (5 bases). Germline V gives CDR1 MNHEY, CDR2 SMNVEV (reference sequence). The V end was cut by 5 bases, the J end by 2 bases, with 21 bases between. The CDR3 loop spans 17 amino acids. Here the CDR3 reads CASSPNPTGLLNYGYTF. The CDR3 DNA reads as TGTGCCAGCAGTCCAAACCCAACGGGACTCCTCAACTATGGCTACACCTTC.

CDR3 protein: CASMWDGTTNYGYTF. DNA of the CDR3: TGTGCCAGCATGTGGGATGGTACTACGAACTATGGCTACACCTTC. The rearrangement links TRBV6-2 or TRBV6-3 to TRBJ1-2; no clear D. The V and J ends lost 7 bases and 2 bases respectively, with 17 bases between them. This CDR3 region has 15 residues. Looked up from germline, CDR1 is MNHEY and CDR2 is SVGEGT.

The chain has TRBV7-2 and TRBJ2-3; 14 bases match TRBD2. Germline V gene data show CDR1 as SGHTA and CDR2 as FQGNSA. CDR3 length: 16 amino acids. The V segment lost 5 bases and the J segment 7 bases; nucleotides outside the gene matches: 8. CDR3 nucleotides: TGTGCCAGCAGCCCGCAGACTAGCGGGGGGGCCAATACGCAGTATTTT. It translates to CASSPQTSGGANTQYF. Full variable domain (rest looked up from reference TRBV7-2 and TRBJ2-3): GAGVSQSPSNKVTEKGKDVELRCDPISGHTALYWYRQSLGQGLEFLIYFQGNSAPDKSGLPSDRFSAERTGGSVSTLTIQRTQQEDSAVYLCASSPQTSGGANTQYFGPGTRLTVL.

The chain carries TRBV12-3 or TRBV12-4 and TRBJ1-4; 9 nucleotides line up with TRBD1. The V and J ends lost 5 bases and 5 bases, in that order; junction bases with no gene match: 3. CDR3 length: 14 residues. The CDR3 coding sequence is TGTGCCAGCAGTCCCGGACAGGGGAATGAAAAACTGTTTTTT. Translating gives CASSPGQGNEKLFF.

The genes are TRBV28 and TRBJ2-3; D is uncertain. This CDR3 region has 17 residues. Germline-derived CDR1 and CDR2 are MDHEN and SYDVKM. V was clipped by 2 bases and J by 0 bases, with 15 bases between them. The CDR3 sequence is CASSLGPQITSTDTQYF. The CDR3, as DNA: TGTGCCAGCAGTTTAGGACCCCAGATTACTAGCACAGATACGCAGTATTTT.

The chain joins TRBV7-9 to TRBJ2-1; D uncertain. The length of the CDR3 is 18 residues. V lost 1 base, J lost 6 bases, and 22 bases lay in between. The germline V gene has CDR1 SEHNR and CDR2 FQNEAQ (reference sequence). The CDR3 DNA is TGTGCCAGCAGCTTAGGAGCCTTGGGAACTAAATATAGCAATGAGCAGTTCTTC. Protein: CASSLGALGTKYSNEQFF.

This clonotype occurred once. V usage is TRBV5-4 and J usage is TRBJ2-5; 8 bases map to TRBD1. V gave up 4 bases and J gave up 2 bases; unmatched junction bases: 4. The CDR3 has 14 residues. Germline CDR1 and CDR2: SGHNT and YYREEE (reference sequence). The CDR3 coding sequence is TGTGCCAGCAGCCGATGGACAGGGCAAGAGACCCAGTACTTC. This translates into CASSRWTGQETQYF.

The rearrangement uses TRBV20-1 and TRBJ1-5, with TRBD1 identical over 7 bases. Germline values: CDR1 DFQATT, CDR2 SNEGSKA (reference sequence). The V and J ends lost 2 bases and 5 bases, in that order; junction bases with no gene match: 3. This CDR3 has 13 amino acids. The DNA of the CDR3 is TGCAGTGCTAGACAGGGGGACGATCAGCCCCAGCATTTT. Translating it yields CSARQGDDQPQHF.